This is a list of T cell receptor beta chains from one sample in a study of T cell responses to AZD1222 COVID-19 vaccine. Some clones are missing from TCRdb's copy, which holds only in-frame ones; the method was immunoSEQ multiplex PCR. The sample has about 140,000 clones; roughly nine tenths are singletons. This material consisted of peripheral blood, taken 28 days after the second AZD1222 dose. These receptors were obtained from an adult who received the AZD1222 COVID-19 vaccine. Both conserved end residues are trimmed from each CDR3. Not every row has a clone size; where given, it reads once, few, many or a size class.

J gene	V gene	clone size	CDR3 protein
TRBJ2-6	TRBV7-9	.	ASSLGLGAGANVLT
TRBJ2-1	TRBV7-2	once	ASSLASTVAGRNEQF
TRBJ2-3	TRBV29-1	.	SVVKGADTQY
TRBJ2-2	TRBV12-3/TRBV12-4	.	ASRQTAGELF
TRBJ1-1	TRBV19	.	ASSIRAEAF
TRBJ2-7	TRBV7-9	few	ASRRDRIEY
TRBJ1-1	TRBV5-1	.	ASRGRTGNTEAF
TRBJ2-1	TRBV10-3	once	AIKLTSGGDHNEQF
TRBJ1-4	TRBV20-1	.	SATEMGEKLF
TRBJ1-6	TRBV21-1	.	ASSKEAGSLSYSPLH
TRBJ1-3	TRBV5-1	many	ASMGQGAGNTIY
TRBJ2-3	TRBV9	.	ASSAVGKGQSQDTQY
TRBJ1-3	TRBV7-2	.	ASSPSLGHGNTIY
TRBJ1-3	TRBV11-2	.	ASSLVGNTIY
TRBJ2-1	TRBV10-2	.	ASSPRRNEQF
TRBJ1-2	TRBV25-1	once	AIQTGHGYT
TRBJ2-7	TRBV28	.	ASSLRGFSYEQY
TRBJ1-1	TRBV15	.	ATSPRRGYEAF
TRBJ2-3	TRBV7-3	.	ASSGLAGGPDTQY
TRBJ2-5	TRBV7-3	.	ASSLGLAVQETQY
TRBJ1-5	TRBV28	.	ASSLGTGNSNQPQH
TRBJ1-4	TRBV5-1	.	ASSSGDRGDPNEKLF
TRBJ1-6	TRBV19	.	ASSRTDRGRFMSYNSPLH
TRBJ2-7	TRBV10-1	.	ASSGDRDGTYEQY
TRBJ2-7	TRBV11-2	.	ASSVRGRGVTGSYEQY
TRBJ1-1	TRBV7-3	once	ASSLRAGTEAF
TRBJ2-7	TRBV4-3	.	ASSQDYRAVPYEQY
TRBJ1-6	TRBV7-8	.	ASSLPRTGLDYNSPLH